This T cell receptor beta chain was sequenced in a study of graft-versus-host responses after intestinal transplantation. Study context: Anti-thymocyte globulin induction, then tacrolimus and steroids for roughly 3 years, went to all recipients.

A word on this clone: As yet, its antigen is unknown.

Per germline, CDR1 SGDLS and CDR2 YYNGEE. The CDR3 covers 13 residues. Trimming shortened V by 0 bases and J by 2 bases, and 5 bases separated the two germline ends. General study findings and limits: Patients with graft-donor T cell macrochimerism had high graft-versus-host to host-versus-graft clonal ratios in allografts.

The table came from immunoSEQ multiplex PCR; TCRdb's copy has only in-frame clones and leaves some out. The sample holds around 92,000 clones; about 82% are singletons and the top ten take roughly 1.4%. The chain is built from TRBV9 and TRBJ2-5; TRBD2 might be the D (5 bases). The sample in question was PBMCs, obtained 255 days after intestinal transplant. The sequence was obtained from a human patient who received an intestinal transplant, so some T cells may come from the graft donor. This chain's CDR3 is CASSVAGQETQYF. The CDR3 DNA is TGTGCCAGCAGCGTAGCGGGGCAAGAGACCCAGTACTTC.